The present T cell receptor beta chain was sequenced within a study of T cells in localized non-small cell lung cancer. Study-wide results and caveats: A single tumor region was sequenced, leaving heterogeneity possible. In adjacent lung appeared a median around 59 of the top 100 tumor clones. Tumor showed lower T cell clonality than uninvolved adjacent lung, where it was highest.

V was pared by 7 bases and J by 7 bases, with 16 bases between. Germline CDR1 reads SQVTM; CDR2 reads ANQGSEA. CDR3 size: 12 residues. Two independent pathologists confirmed no atypia in lung taken at least 2 cm from tumor. Points on this clone: Antigen unknown.

TCRdb's table, derived via immunoSEQ multiplex PCR, lists solely in-frame clones and lacks some. The sample holds approximately 4,000 clones, approximately 31% seen once. The sequences come from normal lung tissue next to the tumor, collected before any cancer treatment. The chain links TRBV29-1 to TRBJ1-2, with D possibly TRBD1 on 5 matching bases. The sequence was obtained from a male donor older than 55 with stage III lung adenocarcinoma. CDR3 sequence: CSARGREAGYTF. The CDR3 nucleotides read TGCAGCGCCCGCGGCAGGGAGGCTGGCTACACCTTC.